Following are 9 T cell receptor beta chains from one sample sequenced in a study of T cells in Graves' hyperthyroidism and ophthalmopathy. What was amplified from RNA transcripts were TCR beta CDR3 regions. With the HTBI primer set, the TCR CDR3 went through a first round of RT-PCR. TCRdb recomputed calls from the multiplex PCR reads with MiXCR, one row per CDR3 protein. This sample carries 650,000 to 850,000 distinct CDR3 sequences, 18% of them seen once, and the ten largest clones take 16%. Input material: blood. These receptors were collected from a woman aged 45 to 65 with Graves' hyperthyroidism that later progressed to Graves' ophthalmopathy.

The J gene is TRBJ2-3, the V gene TRBV5-1; tentatively, D is TRBD1 or TRBD2 (6 bases each). V lost 0 bases, J lost 7 bases, and 15 bases lay in between. This CDR3 is built from 15 residues. Germline V CDR1 and CDR2: SGHRS, YFSETQ. The CDR3 DNA follows: TGCGCCAGCAGCTTGGTCGGGGGACAACCTCATACGCAGTATTTT. The encoded protein is CASSLVGGQPHTQYF.

The rearrangement uses TRBV2 and TRBJ2-2, with D possibly being TRBD1 or TRBD2 (5 bases each). V shed 2 bases and J shed 7 bases, with 14 bases lying between them. This CDR3 has 15 residues. Germline CDR1 and CDR2: SNHLY and FYNNEI. The CDR3 is CASSEMRGWHGELFF. The CDR3 region has the DNA TGTGCCAGCAGTGAAATGAGGGGTTGGCACGGGGAGCTGTTTTTT.

In its sample, this clonotype was seen many times. V and J are TRBV20-1 and TRBJ2-5, with 10 bases aligning to TRBD2. The V segment lost 5 bases and the J segment 1 base; nucleotides outside the gene matches: 4. From germline, CDR1 is DFQATT and CDR2 SNEGSKA (reference sequence). This CDR3 region has 14 residues. The CDR3 DNA sequence: TGCAGTGCTGCCCGACTAGCGGGCCAAGAGACCCAGTACTTC. Translated: CSAARLAGQETQYF.

The J gene is TRBJ2-1, the V gene TRBV27, with 9 positions matching TRBD1. The V segment lost 6 bases and the J segment 6 bases; nucleotides outside the gene matches: 6. Looked up from germline, CDR1 is MNHEY and CDR2 is SMNVEV (reference sequence). This CDR3 has 14 residues. CDR3 DNA: TGTGCCAGCAGCCGGACAGGGGACCTCAATGAGCAGTTCTTC. Its protein product is CASSRTGDLNEQFF.

At least ten counts were recorded for this clonotype. The chain combines TRBV9 with TRBJ1-5; D is undetermined. V lost 5 bases and J lost 5, with 5 bases in between. The CDR3 runs to 11 residues. Germline V CDR1 and CDR2: SGDLS, YYNGEE. The CDR3 coding sequence is TGTGCCAGCAGTGTGGATCAGCCCCAGCATTTT. The encoded protein is CASSVDQPQHF.

The genes are TRBV7-2 and TRBJ1-6, with 10 positions matching TRBD1. V lost 6 bases, J lost 9 bases, and 8 bases stayed unmatched. The germline V gene has CDR1 SGHTA and CDR2 FQGNSA. The CDR3 sequence is 15 residues long. This CDR3 is CASSFLGDRGSPLHF. In nucleotides, the CDR3 is TGTGCCAGCAGTTTTTTAGGGGACAGGGGTTCACCCCTCCACTTT.

The V and J genes are TRBV6-5 and TRBJ1-2, with TRBD1 matching 8 bases. CDR1 is MNHEY and CDR2 is SVGAGI in the germline V gene. V trimming: 0 bases; J trimming: 0 bases; junction bases outside the gene matches: 3. The CDR3 runs to 16 residues. The CDR3 DNA reads as TGTGCCAGCAGTTACTCGTTGGACAGGGCTAACTATGGCTACACCTTC. Amino acids: CASSYSLDRANYGYTF.

This chain joins TRBV11-1 and TRBJ2-1; 8 bases are a match to TRBD2. The germline CDR1 and CDR2 sequences are SGHAT and FQDESV (reference sequence). There are 17 residues in the CDR3. V lost 0 bases to trimming and J lost 10 bases; unmatched junction nucleotides: 14. In nucleotides, the CDR3 is TGTGCCAGCAGCTTAGCCAACGGGCCTAGCGGGTTAGGGGAGCAGTTCTTC. Translating it yields CASSLANGPSGLGEQFF.

The rearrangement uses TRBV13 and TRBJ2-7; D uncertain. V lost 2 bases and J lost 5, with 10 bases in between. The CDR3 has 13 amino acids. Germline CDR1 is PRHDT and CDR2 is FYEKMQ (reference sequence). As DNA, the CDR3 is TGTGCCAGCAGCTTAAGGGTTTTCAACGAGCAGTACTTC. Its protein product is CASSLRVFNEQYF.